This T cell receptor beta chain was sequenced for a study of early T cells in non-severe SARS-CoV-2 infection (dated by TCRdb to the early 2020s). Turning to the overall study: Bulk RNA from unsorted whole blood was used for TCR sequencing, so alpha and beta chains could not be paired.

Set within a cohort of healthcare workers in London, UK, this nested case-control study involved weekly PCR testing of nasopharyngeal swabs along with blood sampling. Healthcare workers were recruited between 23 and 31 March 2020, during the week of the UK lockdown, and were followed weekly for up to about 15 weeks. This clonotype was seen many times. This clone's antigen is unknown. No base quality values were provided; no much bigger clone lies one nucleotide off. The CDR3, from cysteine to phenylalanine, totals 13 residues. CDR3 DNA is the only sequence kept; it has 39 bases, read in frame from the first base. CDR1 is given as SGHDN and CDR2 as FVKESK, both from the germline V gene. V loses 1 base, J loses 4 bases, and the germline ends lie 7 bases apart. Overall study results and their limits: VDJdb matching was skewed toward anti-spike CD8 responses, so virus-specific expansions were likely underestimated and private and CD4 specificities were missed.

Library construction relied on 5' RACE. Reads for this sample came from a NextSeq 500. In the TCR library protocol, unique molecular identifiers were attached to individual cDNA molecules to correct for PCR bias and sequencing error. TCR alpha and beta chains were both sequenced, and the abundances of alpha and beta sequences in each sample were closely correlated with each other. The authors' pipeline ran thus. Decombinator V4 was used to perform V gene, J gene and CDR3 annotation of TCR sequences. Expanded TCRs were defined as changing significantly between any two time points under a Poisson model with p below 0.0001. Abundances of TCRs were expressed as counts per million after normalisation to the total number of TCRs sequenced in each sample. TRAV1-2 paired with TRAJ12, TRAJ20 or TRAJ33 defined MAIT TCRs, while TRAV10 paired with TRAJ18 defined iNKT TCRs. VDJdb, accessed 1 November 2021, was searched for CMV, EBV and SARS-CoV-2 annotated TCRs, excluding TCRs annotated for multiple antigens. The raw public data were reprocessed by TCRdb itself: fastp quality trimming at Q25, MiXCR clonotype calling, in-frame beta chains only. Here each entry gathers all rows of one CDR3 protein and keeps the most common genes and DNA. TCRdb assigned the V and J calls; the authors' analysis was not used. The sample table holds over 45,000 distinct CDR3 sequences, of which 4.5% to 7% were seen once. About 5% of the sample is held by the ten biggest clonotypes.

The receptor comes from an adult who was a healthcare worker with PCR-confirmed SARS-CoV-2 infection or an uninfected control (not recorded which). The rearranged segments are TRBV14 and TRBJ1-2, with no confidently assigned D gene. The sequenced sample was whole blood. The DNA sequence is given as TGTGCCAGCAGCCAAGTGGGTCCCTATGGCTACACCTTC. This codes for CASSQVGPYGYTF. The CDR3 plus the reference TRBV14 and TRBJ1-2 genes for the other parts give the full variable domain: EAGVTQFPSHSVIEKGQTVTLRCDPISGHDNLYWYRRVMGKEIKFLLHFVKESKQDESGMPNNRFLAERTGGTYSTLKVQPAELEDSGVYFCASSQVGPYGYTFGSGTRLTVV.